The 32 T cell receptor beta chains below come from one sample, sequenced in a study of persistence of HIV-infected CD4 T cells. Lysates of CMV-infected fibroblasts at 9 to 10 ug/mL stimulated these cells. Sorting selected CD4+ T cells upregulating both CD40 ligand and CD69. These receptors are not linked to any known antigen. The immunoSEQ assay was version 4, run in survey mode. Libraries were prepared by immunoSEQ multiplex PCR; TCRdb keeps only in-frame clonotypes and omits some of them. This sample has approximately 18,000 clones; 65% occur once, and the top ten carry approximately 9.2%. Source: CD4+ T cells sorted from PBMCs after roughly 18-hour stimulation, taken from a patient who received antiretroviral therapy. The receptors originated from an adult woman with HIV who was CMV-seropositive.

This chain links TRBV25-1 with TRBJ1-3, with D possibly TRBD1 on 6 matching bases. V was trimmed by 5 bases and J by 0 bases, leaving 14 bases between them. Looked up from germline, CDR1 is MGHDK and CDR2 is SYGVNS. The CDR3 is made up of 16 amino acids. This CDR3 is CASSLLGGRSGNTIYF. In DNA, the CDR3 is TGTGCCAGCAGTCTCCTCGGGGGGCGCTCTGGAAACACCATATATTTT.

This sequence joins TRBV19 and TRBJ2-1; 9 positions match TRBD2. The CDR3 is made up of 15 amino acids. CDR1 and CDR2 (germline): LNHDA, SQIVND (reference sequence). Trimming cost V 6 bases and J 9 bases; bases outside gene matches: 12. The CDR3 coding sequence is TGTGCCAGTAGGCTAGCGGGGTCCGCAGGGGGTGAGCAGTTCTTC. It yields the protein CASRLAGSAGGEQFF. The full variable domain, in which reference TRBV19 and TRBJ2-1 provide the parts outside the CDR3, is DGGITQSPKYLFRKEGQNVTLSCEQNLNHDAMYWYRQDPGQGLRLIYYSQIVNDFQKGDIAEGYSVSREKKESFPLTVTSAQKNPTAFYLCASRLAGSAGGEQFFGPGTRLTVL.

This clone was detected a few times. The chain uses TRBV6-5 and TRBJ2-3, with a tentative D call TRBD2 (6 bases). The V gene lost 0 bases and the J gene lost 14 bases, with 15 bases spanning the gap. The germline V gene encodes CDR1 MNHEY and CDR2 SVGAGI. The CDR3 length is 13 residues. This CDR3 is CASSYSMGGKGYF. The CDR3 nucleotides read TGTGCCAGCAGTTACTCGATGGGGGGAAAAGGGTATTTT.

J is TRBJ2-2 and V is TRBV7-9; 9 positions agree with TRBD1. Per germline, CDR1 SEHNR and CDR2 FQNEAQ (reference sequence). Trimming at V came to 5 bases and at J to 6 bases, leaving 7 bases not matched to a gene. The CDR3 contains 15 residues. The CDR3 coding sequence is TGTGCCAGCAGCCGACGGACAGGGGAAGCCGGGGAGCTGTTTTTT. This encodes CASSRRTGEAGELFF. The full variable domain, its missing parts supplied by reference TRBV7-9 and TRBJ2-2, is DTGVSQNPRHKITKRGQNVTFRCDPISEHNRLYWYRQTLGQGPEFLTYFQNEAQLEKSRLLSDRFSAERPKGSFSTLEIQRTEQGDSAMYLCASSRRTGEAGELFFGEGSRLTVL.

The chain employs TRBV6-1 and TRBJ1-5, with TRBD1 matching 9 bases. The CDR3 covers 16 residues. J was trimmed by 6 bases and V by 3 bases; bases with no gene match: 9. CDR1 is MNHNS and CDR2 is SASEGT in the germline V gene. The CDR3 sequence: CASSDGGQGLGQPQHF. CDR3 bases: TGTGCCAGCAGTGATGGGGGACAGGGATTGGGTCAGCCCCAGCATTTT.

The chain couples TRBV7-3 to TRBJ1-1; D gene ambiguous. Per the germline V gene, CDR1 is SGHTA and CDR2 is FQGTGA. Trimming took 0 bases from V and 11 from J, leaving 13 bases between them. CDR3 size: 13 residues. CDR3 sequence reads: CASSLTWEAQAFF. The CDR3 DNA reads as TGTGCCAGCAGCTTAACATGGGAGGCGCAGGCTTTCTTT.

The chain couples TRBV3-1 (or the pseudogene TRBV3-2) to TRBJ2-7; TRBD1 agrees at 11 bases. V lost 4 bases, J lost 6 bases, and 5 bases stayed unmatched. The CDR3 contains 14 residues. Germline lookup yields CDR1 LGHDT and CDR2 YNNKEL (reference sequence). CDR3 region: CASSPLGQGGEQYF. The CDR3 nucleotides are TGTGCCAGCAGCCCCCTGGGACAGGGGGGCGAGCAGTACTTC.

The count of this clone is one. This chain's CDR3 is CASSRGTGANQPQHF. CDR3 bases: TGTGCCAGCAGTAGAGGGACAGGGGCCAATCAGCCCCAGCATTTT. V and J are TRBV27 and TRBJ1-5; 10 nucleotides align to TRBD1. V was clipped by 5 bases and J by 3 bases; unmatched bases: 4. CDR3 length: 15 amino acids. Germline CDR1 reads MNHEY; CDR2 reads SMNVEV (reference sequence).

This rearrangement joins TRBV5-8 to TRBJ1-2; D gene uncertain. CDR1 is SGHTS, CDR2 YDEGEE, per germline. V lost 4 bases, J lost 1 base, and 8 bases lay in between. This CDR3 comprises 13 residues. DNA for the CDR3: TGTGCCAGCAGCCGACTGAATAACTATGGCTACACCTTC. It translates to CASSRLNNYGYTF.

This rearrangement joins TRBV7-2 to TRBJ2-7, with 12 bases aligning to TRBD2. CDR3 length: 16 amino acids. J gave up 0 bases and V 4 bases, and 4 bases lay outside the gene matches. The germline V gene encodes CDR1 SGHTA and CDR2 FQGNSA. The CDR3 sequence is CASSWPGLAGSYEQYF. In DNA form, the CDR3 reads TGTGCCAGCAGCTGGCCGGGACTAGCGGGCTCCTACGAGCAGTACTTC.

This rearrangement joins TRBV5-4 to TRBJ1-2; 8 nucleotides match TRBD1. From germline, CDR1 is SGHNT and CDR2 YYREEE (reference sequence). The CDR3 is 15 residues long. Trimming cost V 2 bases and J 2 bases; bases outside gene matches: 5. Written as DNA, the CDR3 is TGTGCCAGCAGCTTACAGACAGGGGCGAACTATGGCTACACCTTC. It encodes CASSLQTGANYGYTF.

The gene calls are TRBV4-1 and TRBJ1-1; TRBD1 might be the D (6 bases). Germline CDR1 reads MGHRA; CDR2 reads YSYEKL. Trimming took off 1 base at V and 1 base at J, with 16 bases between the two ends. CDR3 size: 17 residues. CDR3 residues: CASSQGDQRDKNTEAFF. CDR3 nucleotides: TGCGCCAGCAGCCAAGGCGACCAGAGGGACAAGAACACTGAAGCTTTCTTT.

This chain joins TRBV19 and TRBJ1-2, with D tentatively TRBD1 (6 bases). Trimming took off 4 bases at V and 2 bases at J, with 14 bases between the two ends. Looked up from germline, CDR1 is LNHDA and CDR2 is SQIVND (reference sequence). The CDR3 is made up of 15 amino acids. CDR3 sequence (DNA): TGTGCCAGTAGTAATACAGGGACTTTAAACTATGGCTACACCTTC. It codes for CASSNTGTLNYGYTF. The complete variable domain, with remaining parts taken from reference TRBV19 and TRBJ1-2, reads DGGITQSPKYLFRKEGQNVTLSCEQNLNHDAMYWYRQDPGQGLRLIYYSQIVNDFQKGDIAEGYSVSREKKESFPLTVTSAQKNPTAFYLCASSNTGTLNYGYTFGSGTRLTVV.

The chain has TRBV28 and TRBJ1-1; TRBD1 might be the D (5 bases). The CDR3 consists of 10 residues. With 7 bases removed from V and 11 bases from J, the gap between germline ends came to 11 bases. Germline V gene data show CDR1 as MDHEN and CDR2 as SYDVKM. The CDR3 sequence: CASKRGGAFF. The DNA of the CDR3 is TGTGCCAGCAAACGGGGGGGGGCTTTCTTT. The complete variable domain, with remaining parts taken from reference TRBV28 and TRBJ1-1, reads DVKVTQSSRYLVKRTGEKVFLECVQDMDHENMFWYRQDPGLGLRLIYFSYDVKMKEKGDIPEGYSVSREKKERFSLILESASTNQTSMYLCASKRGGAFFGQGTRLTVV.

The V gene is TRBV9, the J gene TRBJ1-3; D remains unclear. Between the trimmed V and J ends, which lost 0 bases and 0 bases, there was a span of 13 bases. Germline V gene data show CDR1 as SGDLS and CDR2 as YYNGEE. The CDR3 totals 17 residues. The CDR3: CASSVAPQSSSGNTIYF. In DNA, the CDR3 is TGTGCCAGCAGCGTAGCCCCACAGTCGTCCTCTGGAAACACCATATATTTT.

The chain recombines TRBV11-2 with TRBJ2-3; TRBD2 agrees at 13 bases. The CDR3 contains 19 residues. V shed 1 base and J 0 bases; nucleotides not matched to a gene: 7. Germline V gives CDR1 SGHAT, CDR2 FQNNGV. The CDR3 DNA reads as TGTGCCAGCAGCTTAGCCGCGGGGACTAGCGGGGCTAGCACAGATACGCAGTATTTT. It yields the protein CASSLAAGTSGASTDTQYF.

This clone has only a few counts. The chain employs TRBV2 and TRBJ2-2; D uncertain. The CDR3 spans 13 residues. V lost 1 base and J 7 bases, leaving 7 bases between the germline ends. Germline CDR1 is SNHLY and CDR2 is FYNNEI. The CDR3 DNA reads as TGTGCCAGCAGTGAAGGGCGTAACGGGGAGCTGTTTTTT. Its translation: CASSEGRNGELFF.

V is TRBV11-1 and J is TRBJ2-1; D gene unclear. CDR3 size: 16 residues. The ends were cut back, 5 bases at V and 4 bases at J, with 18 bases in the middle. The germline V gene encodes CDR1 SGHAT and CDR2 FQDESV (reference sequence). The CDR3 sequence: CASSRRLGLLYNEQFF. CDR3 in DNA: TGTGCCAGCAGCCGTCGACTCGGGTTGTTGTACAATGAGCAGTTCTTC.

The V call is TRBV18, the J call TRBJ2-7, with D perhaps TRBD1 or TRBD2 (5 bases each). From germline, CDR1 is KGHSH and CDR2 LQKENI. The CDR3 spans 17 residues. The V and J ends lost 6 bases and 0 bases respectively, with 21 bases between them. The CDR3 sequence: CASSSLPGTLSSYEQYF. The CDR3 coding sequence is TGTGCCAGCTCCTCACTTCCCGGGACCCTATCCTCCTACGAGCAGTACTTC.

The chain couples TRBV19 to TRBJ1-1, with D possibly TRBD1 on 6 matching bases. CDR3 length: 12 residues. Trimming stripped 8 bases from V and 7 bases from J, with 14 bases between. The V gene's germline CDR1 is LNHDA and CDR2 SQIVND (reference sequence). The CDR3 DNA is TGTGCCAGTGGCAAGGGGGGAAATGAAGCTTTCTTT. The encoded protein is CASGKGGNEAFF.

This clone was seen more than once but under ten times. V is TRBV5-1 and J is TRBJ2-2; the D gene is possibly TRBD1 (5 bases). V lost 1 base, J lost 6 bases, and 13 bases lay in between. This CDR3 comprises 15 residues. CDR1 is SGHRS and CDR2 is YFSETQ in the germline V gene. CDR3 sequence (DNA): TGCGCCAGCAGCTTGAGGGGCGTTGGATCCGGGGAGCTGTTTTTT. This sequence encodes CASSLRGVGSGELFF.

The chain combines TRBV19 with TRBJ1-2, with D hard to call. This CDR3 region has 11 residues. Trimming shortened V by 6 bases and J by 12 bases, and 14 bases separated the two germline ends. Germline CDR1 reads LNHDA; CDR2 reads SQIVND (reference sequence). CDR3 amino acids: CASSTRPPHTF. The DNA for the CDR3 is TGTGCCAGTAGCACCCGGCCGCCGCACACCTTC.

The V and J genes are TRBV19 and TRBJ2-2, with D perhaps TRBD2 (5 bases). The CDR3 extends over 16 amino acids. Trimming left V 3 bases short and J 3 bases short, with 14 bases between. Germline V CDR1 and CDR2: LNHDA, SQIVND (reference sequence). The CDR3 DNA reads as TGTGCCAGTAGTATGGCCCGAGGGATGTACACCGGGGAGCTGTTTTTT. It specifies CASSMARGMYTGELFF.

Worth noting for this clone: Given a much more abundant clone one base away, this may be a read error. The rearrangement uses TRBV10-1 and TRBJ2-1; 9 bases agree with TRBD2. V was pared by 1 base and J by 9 bases, with 7 bases of the junction left unmatched. Looked up from germline, CDR1 is WNHNN and CDR2 is SYGVQD (reference sequence). The CDR3 covers 15 residues. The CDR3: CASSEFGGGAREQFF. Here the CDR3 DNA reads TGCGCCAGCAGTGAGTTTGGCGGGGGGGCCCGTGAGCAGTTCTTC.

Only a few counts were recorded for this clone. The V and J genes are TRBV11-1 and TRBJ1-1; TRBD1 might be the D (5 bases). The CDR3 consists of 14 residues. From germline, CDR1 is SGHAT and CDR2 FQDESV (reference sequence). V lost 5 bases to trimming and J lost 6 bases, with 16 bases between them. CDR3 sequence reads: CASSVWGPGSEAFF. CDR3 coding DNA: TGTGCCAGCAGCGTATGGGGCCCCGGATCTGAAGCTTTCTTT. The variable domain in full, with the rest retrieved from reference TRBV11-1 and TRBJ1-1, is EAEVAQSPRYKITEKSQAVAFWCDPISGHATLYWYRQILGQGPELLVQFQDESVVDDSQLPKDRFSAERLKGVDSTLKIQPAELGDSAMYLCASSVWGPGSEAFFGQGTRLTVV.

In this sample, this clone turned up a few times. V is TRBV5-3 and J is TRBJ1-4; D gene unclear. TRBV5-3 is sorted into the ORF group, with uncertain function. The CDR3 extends over 13 amino acids. The V end was cut by 0 bases, the J end by 8 bases, with 8 bases between. Here the CDR3 DNA reads TGTGCCAGAAGCTTGGCGGCTAGAGAAAAACTGTTTTTT. Amino acids: CARSLAAREKLFF.

The chain couples TRBV24-1 to TRBJ2-3, with TRBD1 identical over 7 bases. This CDR3 has 16 residues. V lost 4 bases, J lost 3 bases, and 9 bases stayed unmatched. Germline V gives CDR1 KGHDR, CDR2 SFDVKD. CDR3 DNA: TGTGCCACCAGTGACGCCAGGGGGTATGGGACAGATACGCAGTATTTT. It is translated as CATSDARGYGTDTQYF.

The chain combines TRBV6-6 with TRBJ2-5, with D maybe TRBD1 (5 bases). Germline CDR1 reads MNHNY; CDR2 reads SVGAGI (reference sequence). Trimming took 3 bases from V and 2 from J, leaving 10 bases between them. The CDR3 runs 14 residues. The CDR3 DNA sequence: TGTGCCAGCAGTTATGGGGCCGTACAAGAGACCCAGTACTTC. It specifies CASSYGAVQETQYF.

V gene TRBV7-9 combines with J gene TRBJ2-3, with D unresolved. The CDR3 consists of 16 residues. Trimming pared 3 bases from V and 1 base from J, leaving 14 bases between. Germline V CDR1 and CDR2: SEHNR, FQNEAQ (reference sequence). In nucleotides, the CDR3 is TGTGCCAGCAGCTTTGTGAGCCTTTCGGGCACAGATACGCAGTATTTT. Its protein is CASSFVSLSGTDTQYF.

This chain links TRBV12-3 or TRBV12-4 with TRBJ2-7, with a possible D match to TRBD1 (6 bases). Trimming removed 5 bases at V and 3 bases at J, with 8 bases between. CDR3 length: 12 residues. CDR3 nucleotide sequence: TGTGCCAGCAGTGACAGGCTCTACGAGCAGTACTTC. Translating it yields CASSDRLYEQYF.

The chain links TRBV19 to TRBJ1-1; D uncertain. The V end lost 5 bases, the J end lost 1 base, and 14 bases lay between the germline ends. This CDR3 comprises 15 residues. From germline, CDR1 is LNHDA and CDR2 SQIVND (reference sequence). The CDR3 nucleotides read TGTGCCAGTAGTCCTCTTGGCCGTGGGAACACTGAAGCTTTCTTT. This codes for CASSPLGRGNTEAFF.

This clone was recorded a few times. This chain joins TRBV4-1 and TRBJ1-2, with no clear D. The CDR3 covers 14 residues. V was trimmed by 0 bases and J by 8 bases, leaving 13 bases between them. The V gene's germline CDR1 is MGHRA and CDR2 YSYEKL. CDR3 in amino acids: CASSQDPPPGGYTF. CDR3 bases: TGCGCCAGCAGCCAAGATCCCCCTCCCGGAGGCTACACCTTC.